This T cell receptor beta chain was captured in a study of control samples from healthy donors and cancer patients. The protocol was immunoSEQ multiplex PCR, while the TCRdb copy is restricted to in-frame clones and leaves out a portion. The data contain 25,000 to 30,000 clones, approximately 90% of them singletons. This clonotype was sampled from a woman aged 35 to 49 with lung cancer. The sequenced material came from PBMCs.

The CDR3 coding sequence is TGTGCCACCAGTGATGGTTGGAACACCGGGGAGCTGTTTTTT. Translation gives CATSDGWNTGELFF. V is TRBV24-1 and J is TRBJ2-2; D is uncertain. With 3 bases removed from V and 1 base from J, the gap between germline ends came to 5 bases. Germline V lookup: CDR1 KGHDR, CDR2 SFDVKD. CDR3 length equals 14 residues.